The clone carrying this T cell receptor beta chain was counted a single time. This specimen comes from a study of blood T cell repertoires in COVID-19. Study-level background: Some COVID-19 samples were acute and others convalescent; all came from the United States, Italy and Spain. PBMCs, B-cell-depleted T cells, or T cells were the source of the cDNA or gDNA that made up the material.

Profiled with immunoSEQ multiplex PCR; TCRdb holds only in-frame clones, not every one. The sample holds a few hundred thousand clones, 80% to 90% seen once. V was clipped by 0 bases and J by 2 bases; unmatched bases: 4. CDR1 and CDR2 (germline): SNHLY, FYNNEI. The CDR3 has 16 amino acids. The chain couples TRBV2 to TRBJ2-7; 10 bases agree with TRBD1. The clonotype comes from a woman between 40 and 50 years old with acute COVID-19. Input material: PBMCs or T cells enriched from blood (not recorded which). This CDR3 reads CASSEARQGATYEQYF. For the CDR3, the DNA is TGTGCCAGCAGTGAAGCCCGACAGGGGGCTACCTACGAGCAGTACTTC. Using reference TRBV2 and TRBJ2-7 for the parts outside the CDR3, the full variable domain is EPEVTQTPSHQVTQMGQEVILRCVPISNHLYFYWYRQILGQKVEFLVSFYNNEISEKSEIFDDQFSVERPDGSNFTLKIRSTKLEDSAMYFCASSEARQGATYEQYFGPGTRLTVT.